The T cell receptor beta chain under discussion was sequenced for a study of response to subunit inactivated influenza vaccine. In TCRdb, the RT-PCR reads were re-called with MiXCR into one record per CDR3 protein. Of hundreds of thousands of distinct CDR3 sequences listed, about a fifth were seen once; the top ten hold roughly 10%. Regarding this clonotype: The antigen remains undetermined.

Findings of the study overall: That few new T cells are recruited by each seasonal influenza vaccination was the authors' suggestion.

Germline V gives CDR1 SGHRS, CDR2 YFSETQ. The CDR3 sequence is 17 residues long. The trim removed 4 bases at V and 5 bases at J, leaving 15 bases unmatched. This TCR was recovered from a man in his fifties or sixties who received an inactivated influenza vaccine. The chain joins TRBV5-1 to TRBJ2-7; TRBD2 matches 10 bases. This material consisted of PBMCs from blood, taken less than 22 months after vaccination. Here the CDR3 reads CASSRLPGLALGDEQYF. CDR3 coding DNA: TGCGCCAGCAGCCGGCTTCCGGGACTAGCGCTAGGGGACGAGCAGTACTTC.